The rows below give T cell receptor beta chains drawn from one sample of a study of blood T cell repertoires in COVID-19. Sequencing was performed with immunoSEQ multiplex PCR; in TCRdb, only in-frame clones are kept and a portion is missing. The table shows 470,000 or so clones, with approximately 85% occurring only once. Sequencing was carried out using peripheral blood. These TCRs come from a human donor in a cohort sampled during active COVID-19. Both conserved end residues are part of each CDR3. Each record gives: J gene, V gene, D gene, clone size, CDR3 DNA, CDR3 protein. D genes are given only for firm matches. Some rows have no size entry. The others give once, few or many, or a class for an expanded clone.

J gene: TRBJ1-5; V gene: TRBV28; D gene: -; clone size: -; CDR3 DNA: TGTGCCAGCAGTTTAGGACATAGCAATCAGCCCCAGCATTTT; CDR3 protein: CASSLGHSNQPQHF
J gene: TRBJ2-3; V gene: TRBV10-3; D gene: -; clone size: -; CDR3 DNA: TGTGCCATCAGGAGGGACACAGATACGCAGTATTTT; CDR3 protein: CAIRRDTDTQYF
J gene: TRBJ2-2; V gene: TRBV2; D gene: TRBD1; clone size: -; CDR3 DNA: TGTGCCAGCAGGAACGGACAGGGCAACACCGGGGAGCTGTTTTTT; CDR3 protein: CASRNGQGNTGELFF
J gene: TRBJ1-2; V gene: TRBV27; D gene: -; clone size: -; CDR3 DNA: TGTGCCAGCAGTTATTTGGGCAGGGCTGGCTACACCTTC; CDR3 protein: CASSYLGRAGYTF
J gene: TRBJ2-1; V gene: TRBV7-9; D gene: -; clone size: -; CDR3 DNA: TGTGCCAGCAGCTTAGGTACTCGGGACTTCCAGTTCTTC; CDR3 protein: CASSLGTRDFQFF
J gene: TRBJ2-1; V gene: TRBV5-1; D gene: TRBD2; clone size: -; CDR3 DNA: TGCGCCAGCAGCTGGGCCGGAGCGGGAGAAGGCAATGAGCAGTTCTTC; CDR3 protein: CASSWAGAGEGNEQFF
J gene: TRBJ2-2; V gene: TRBV5-1; D gene: -; clone size: once; CDR3 DNA: TGCGCCAGCAGCTTGGAGGCGGTGAACACCGGGGAGCTGTTTTTT; CDR3 protein: CASSLEAVNTGELFF
J gene: TRBJ2-5; V gene: TRBV9; D gene: TRBD1; clone size: once; CDR3 DNA: TGTGCCAGCAGCGCCCGACAGGGGGCGTGGGGAGAGACCCAGTACTTC; CDR3 protein: CASSARQGAWGETQYF
J gene: TRBJ1-2; V gene: TRBV16; D gene: TRBD1; clone size: -; CDR3 DNA: TGTGCCAGCAGTCCACAGGGGGACAGCTATGGCTACACCTTC; CDR3 protein: CASSPQGDSYGYTF
J gene: TRBJ2-7; V gene: TRBV7-9; D gene: TRBD1; clone size: -; CDR3 DNA: TGTGCCAGCAGCTTGAATGGACAGGGTCCCCCCTACGAGCAGTACTTC; CDR3 protein: CASSLNGQGPPYEQYF
J gene: TRBJ2-3; V gene: TRBV11-2; D gene: -; clone size: -; CDR3 DNA: TGTGCCAGCAGCTTAAATCGCGGGACAGATACGCAGTATTTT; CDR3 protein: CASSLNRGTDTQYF
J gene: TRBJ2-7; V gene: TRBV2; D gene: -; clone size: -; CDR3 DNA: TGTGCCAGCAGTGGGCCCCAGAAGCGCGCCTCCTACGAGCAGTACTTC; CDR3 protein: CASSGPQKRASYEQYF
J gene: TRBJ1-1; V gene: TRBV5-1; D gene: TRBD1; clone size: -; CDR3 DNA: TGCGCCAGCAGTGTGGCCCCCCGGGACAGGGGCACTGAAGCTTTCTTT; CDR3 protein: CASSVAPRDRGTEAFF
J gene: TRBJ1-5; V gene: TRBV11-2; D gene: TRBD1; clone size: -; CDR3 DNA: TGTGCCAGCAGCTTAGAAGGGACAGGGCAGCCCCAGCATTTT; CDR3 protein: CASSLEGTGQPQHF
J gene: TRBJ1-1; V gene: TRBV11-1; D gene: TRBD1; clone size: -; CDR3 DNA: TGTGCCAGCAGCTCCCTGTTCAGGGGGACTGAAGCTTTCTTT; CDR3 protein: CASSSLFRGTEAFF
J gene: TRBJ2-3; V gene: TRBV10-1; D gene: TRBD2; clone size: -; CDR3 DNA: TGCGCCAGCGGGGAAGACAGCGGGGTTCACGGGGATACGCAGTATTTT; CDR3 protein: CASGEDSGVHGDTQYF
J gene: TRBJ2-3; V gene: TRBV6-2/TRBV6-3; D gene: TRBD2; clone size: -; CDR3 DNA: TGTGCCAGCAGTTTGACTAGCGGCCGCACAGATACGCAGTATTTT; CDR3 protein: CASSLTSGRTDTQYF
J gene: TRBJ1-2; V gene: TRBV7-9; D gene: -; clone size: few; CDR3 DNA: TGTGCCAGCAGCTTAGTTAAACAGGGAAACACCTTC; CDR3 protein: CASSLVKQGNTF
J gene: TRBJ2-1; V gene: TRBV9; D gene: -; clone size: -; CDR3 DNA: TGTGCCAGCAGCGCGGGGGTTGACTACAATGAGCAGTTCTTC; CDR3 protein: CASSAGVDYNEQFF
J gene: TRBJ2-3; V gene: TRBV7-8; D gene: -; clone size: -; CDR3 DNA: TGTGCCAGCAATGAGGCGGGCACAGATACGCAGTATTTT; CDR3 protein: CASNEAGTDTQYF
J gene: TRBJ2-7; V gene: TRBV6-5; D gene: TRBD2; clone size: few; CDR3 DNA: TGTGCCAGCAGACCGATAGCGGGAGGGCCGGGTGAGCAGTACTTC; CDR3 protein: CASRPIAGGPGEQYF
J gene: TRBJ2-5; V gene: TRBV5-6; D gene: TRBD2; clone size: -; CDR3 DNA: TGTGCCAGCAGCCGTAGCGGGGGGACGGGCGAGACCCAGTACTTC; CDR3 protein: CASSRSGGTGETQYF
J gene: TRBJ2-1; V gene: TRBV7-2; D gene: TRBD2; clone size: -; CDR3 DNA: TGTGCCAGCAGCAATAGCGGGAGGGCCGGGTTCTTC; CDR3 protein: CASSNSGRAGFF
J gene: TRBJ2-1; V gene: TRBV7-9; D gene: TRBD2; clone size: -; CDR3 DNA: TGTGCCAGCAGCTTATTAGCGGGATCTGCCTACAATGAGCAGTTCTTC; CDR3 protein: CASSLLAGSAYNEQFF
J gene: TRBJ1-1; V gene: TRBV27; D gene: TRBD1; clone size: -; CDR3 DNA: TGTGCCAGCAGTCATCCGGACAGGGGGAACACTGAAGCTTTCTTT; CDR3 protein: CASSHPDRGNTEAFF
J gene: TRBJ2-7; V gene: TRBV7-9; D gene: TRBD1; clone size: -; CDR3 DNA: TGTGCCAGCAGCTCCAATACAGGGGAACCCTACGAGCAGTACTTC; CDR3 protein: CASSSNTGEPYEQYF
J gene: TRBJ2-3; V gene: TRBV2; D gene: TRBD1; clone size: -; CDR3 DNA: TGTGCCAGCAGCGACGGACAGGGAGGATCAGATACGCAGTATTTT; CDR3 protein: CASSDGQGGSDTQYF
J gene: TRBJ2-1; V gene: TRBV10-1; D gene: TRBD2; clone size: -; CDR3 DNA: TGCGCCAGCAGTTTCACCGGACTAGCGGCCTCCTACAATGAGCAGTTCTTC; CDR3 protein: CASSFTGLAASYNEQFF
J gene: TRBJ2-2; V gene: TRBV7-2; D gene: -; clone size: -; CDR3 DNA: TGTGCCAGCAGCGGACTACCGAACACCGGGGAGCTGTTTTTT; CDR3 protein: CASSGLPNTGELFF
J gene: TRBJ1-1; V gene: TRBV19; D gene: -; clone size: -; CDR3 DNA: TGTGCCAGTATAAGGGGATCGAACACTGAAGCTTTCTTT; CDR3 protein: CASIRGSNTEAFF
J gene: TRBJ2-5; V gene: TRBV5-1; D gene: -; clone size: -; CDR3 DNA: TGCGCCAGCAGGTTGCAGCCTTCGGAGGAGACCCAGTACTTC; CDR3 protein: CASRLQPSEETQYF
J gene: TRBJ1-5; V gene: TRBV10-3; D gene: TRBD1; clone size: -; CDR3 DNA: TGTGCCACCAGACAGGGGGGCAATCAGCCCCAGCATTTT; CDR3 protein: CATRQGGNQPQHF
J gene: TRBJ2-7; V gene: TRBV7-3; D gene: -; clone size: -; CDR3 DNA: TGTGCCAGCAGCTCGGGTCCCGACTACGAGCAGTACTTC; CDR3 protein: CASSSGPDYEQYF
J gene: TRBJ2-2; V gene: TRBV27; D gene: TRBD2; clone size: -; CDR3 DNA: TGTGCCAGCAGTTTACGGACTAGCGGGAGGGCGAACGGGGAGCTGTTTTTT; CDR3 protein: CASSLRTSGRANGELFF
J gene: TRBJ1-3; V gene: TRBV5-6; D gene: -; clone size: once; CDR3 DNA: TGTGCCAGCACCTTGGGGTCCCCGAGAGCATTTACTGGAAACACCATATATTTT; CDR3 protein: CASTLGSPRAFTGNTIYF
J gene: TRBJ1-4; V gene: TRBV4-2; D gene: TRBD1; clone size: -; CDR3 DNA: TGTGCCAGCAGCCAAACGCGGACAGGGGTTGAAAAACTGTTTTTT; CDR3 protein: CASSQTRTGVEKLFF
J gene: TRBJ1-1; V gene: TRBV6-2/TRBV6-3; D gene: TRBD1; clone size: -; CDR3 DNA: TGTGCCAGCAGTTACTCGTACGGACAGGTGAACACTGAAGCTTTCTTT; CDR3 protein: CASSYSYGQVNTEAFF
J gene: TRBJ1-2; V gene: TRBV27; D gene: TRBD1; clone size: -; CDR3 DNA: TGTGCCAGCAGTTCAGGGGGTGGCTACACCTTC; CDR3 protein: CASSSGGGYTF
J gene: TRBJ2-1; V gene: TRBV7-3; D gene: TRBD2; clone size: few; CDR3 DNA: TGTGCCAGCAGCTTAGGACTAGCGGGAGAAAATGAGCAGTTCTTC; CDR3 protein: CASSLGLAGENEQFF
J gene: TRBJ2-5; V gene: TRBV10-3; D gene: -; clone size: -; CDR3 DNA: TGTGCCATCCGCGGGGCAGGAGAGACCCAGTACTTC; CDR3 protein: CAIRGAGETQYF
J gene: TRBJ1-4; V gene: TRBV7-2; D gene: TRBD1; clone size: once; CDR3 DNA: TGTGCCAGCAGCTTAGGAGGGACAGTTGAAAAACTGTTTTTT; CDR3 protein: CASSLGGTVEKLFF
J gene: TRBJ2-3; V gene: TRBV7-3; D gene: TRBD2; clone size: once; CDR3 DNA: TGTGCCAGCAGCCCCCACTCGGGAGGTTCCACAGATACGCAGTATTTT; CDR3 protein: CASSPHSGGSTDTQYF
J gene: TRBJ2-1; V gene: TRBV7-2; D gene: TRBD2; clone size: -; CDR3 DNA: TGTGCCAGCAGCTTAGCGTTTAGGGGACTAGCGGGACAAGGCGAGCAGTTCTTC; CDR3 protein: CASSLAFRGLAGQGEQFF
J gene: TRBJ2-1; V gene: TRBV27; D gene: -; clone size: few; CDR3 DNA: TGTGCCAGCAGCCGGCAGGGATATGAGCAGTTCTTC; CDR3 protein: CASSRQGYEQFF
J gene: TRBJ2-1; V gene: TRBV28; D gene: TRBD2; clone size: -; CDR3 DNA: TGTGCCAGCGGGAGACTAGCGGGAGGGACGGATGAGCAGTTCTTC; CDR3 protein: CASGRLAGGTDEQFF
J gene: TRBJ2-1; V gene: TRBV5-8; D gene: -; clone size: -; CDR3 DNA: TGTGCCAGCAGCTTGGGATCTGGGCTCCTCTACAATGAGCAGTTCTTC; CDR3 protein: CASSLGSGLLYNEQFF
J gene: TRBJ2-1; V gene: TRBV30; D gene: -; clone size: -; CDR3 DNA: TGTGCCTGGAGACGGGCAGGAGGGGATGAGCAGTTCTTC; CDR3 protein: CAWRRAGGDEQFF
J gene: TRBJ2-1; V gene: TRBV11-2; D gene: TRBD2; clone size: -; CDR3 DNA: TGTGCCAGCAGCTCCCAGGGACTAGCGGGAGTTTATGAGCAGTTCTTC; CDR3 protein: CASSSQGLAGVYEQFF
J gene: TRBJ2-1; V gene: TRBV12-3/TRBV12-4; D gene: TRBD2; clone size: -; CDR3 DNA: TGTGCCAGCAGGTCGACTAGCGGGCCTAAGCAGTTCTTC; CDR3 protein: CASRSTSGPKQFF
J gene: TRBJ1-6; V gene: TRBV27; D gene: -; clone size: -; CDR3 DNA: TGTGCCAGCAGTCTCTTAAATTCACCCCTCCACTTT; CDR3 protein: CASSLLNSPLHF
J gene: TRBJ2-7; V gene: TRBV27; D gene: TRBD1; clone size: -; CDR3 DNA: TGTGCCAGCAGTTTCCGGACAGGGGAACTAGGGGAGCAGTACTTC; CDR3 protein: CASSFRTGELGEQYF
J gene: TRBJ1-2; V gene: TRBV23-1; D gene: TRBD1; clone size: -; CDR3 DNA: TGCGCCAGCAGAAATCCGGGACAGGGATCTTATGGCTACACCTTC; CDR3 protein: CASRNPGQGSYGYTF
J gene: TRBJ2-1; V gene: TRBV7-2; D gene: TRBD2; clone size: -; CDR3 DNA: TGTGCCAGCAGATCTAGCGGGACTTCCTACAATGAGCAGTTCTTC; CDR3 protein: CASRSSGTSYNEQFF
J gene: TRBJ1-2; V gene: TRBV5-4; D gene: -; clone size: -; CDR3 DNA: TGTGCCAGCAGCTCGCCCGGAGGGGCGGACTATGGCTACACCTTC; CDR3 protein: CASSSPGGADYGYTF
J gene: TRBJ2-1; V gene: TRBV7-3; D gene: TRBD2; clone size: -; CDR3 DNA: TGTGCCAGCAGCTTTAAACTAGCGGGAGCAGGTGAGCAGTTCTTC; CDR3 protein: CASSFKLAGAGEQFF
J gene: TRBJ1-1; V gene: TRBV28; D gene: TRBD1; clone size: few; CDR3 DNA: TGTGCCAGCAGTTTAGGCGGGACAGGGGGCCTCACTGAAGCTTTCTTT; CDR3 protein: CASSLGGTGGLTEAFF
J gene: TRBJ2-3; V gene: TRBV11-3; D gene: TRBD2; clone size: -; CDR3 DNA: TGTGCCAGCAGCCCAGCGGGAGGACGCACAGATACGCAGTATTTT; CDR3 protein: CASSPAGGRTDTQYF
J gene: TRBJ1-2; V gene: TRBV10-1; D gene: -; clone size: -; CDR3 DNA: TGCGCCAGCAGTGATCCGGGTTTTAACTATGGCTACACCTTC; CDR3 protein: CASSDPGFNYGYTF
J gene: TRBJ2-1; V gene: TRBV30; D gene: TRBD1; clone size: -; CDR3 DNA: TGTGCCTGGAATCCGGGACAGCTTGCGAATGAGCAGTTCTTC; CDR3 protein: CAWNPGQLANEQFF
J gene: TRBJ1-3; V gene: TRBV11-2; D gene: TRBD1; clone size: once; CDR3 DNA: TGTGCCAGCAGCTGGGACAGGGGCTCTGGAAACACCATATATTTT; CDR3 protein: CASSWDRGSGNTIYF